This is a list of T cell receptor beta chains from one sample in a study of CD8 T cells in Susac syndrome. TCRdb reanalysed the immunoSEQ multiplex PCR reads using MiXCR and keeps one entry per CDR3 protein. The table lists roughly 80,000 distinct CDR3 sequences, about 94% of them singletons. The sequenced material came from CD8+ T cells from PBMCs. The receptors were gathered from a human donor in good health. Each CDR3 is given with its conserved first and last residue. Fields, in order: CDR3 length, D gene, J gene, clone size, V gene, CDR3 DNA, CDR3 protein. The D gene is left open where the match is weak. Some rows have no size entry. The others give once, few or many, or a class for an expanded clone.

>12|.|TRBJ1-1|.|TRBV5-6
TGTGCCAGCAGCCGGGCATCGGCTGAAGCTTTCTTT
CASSRASAEAFF
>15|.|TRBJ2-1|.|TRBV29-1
TGCAGCGTTGAGGGAAAACTAGGCTCCTACAATGAGCAGTTCTTC
CSVEGKLGSYNEQFF
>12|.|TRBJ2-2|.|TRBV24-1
TGTGCCACCAGTGATTTGGACGGGGAGCTGTTTTTT
CATSDLDGELFF
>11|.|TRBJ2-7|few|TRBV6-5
TGTGCCAGCAGTCACTCCTACGAGCAGTACTTC
CASSHSYEQYF
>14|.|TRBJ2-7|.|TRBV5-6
TGTGCCAGCAGCCCTACGTGGCAGTCCTACGAGCAGTACTTC
CASSPTWQSYEQYF
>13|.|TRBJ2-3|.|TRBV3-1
TGTGCCAGCAGCCCGGGGGGCACAGATACGCAGTATTTT
CASSPGGTDTQYF
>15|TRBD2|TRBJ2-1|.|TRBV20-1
TGCAGTGCTAGTGGACTAGCGGGCAACTACAATGAGCAGTTCTTC
CSASGLAGNYNEQFF
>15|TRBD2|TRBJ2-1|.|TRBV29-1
TGCAGCGTTGAAATGACTAGCGGGAGATTCGATGAGCAGTTCTTC
CSVEMTSGRFDEQFF
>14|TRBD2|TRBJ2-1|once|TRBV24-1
TGTGCCACCAGTCTTAGCGGGGGCTACAATGAGCAGTTCTTC
CATSLSGGYNEQFF
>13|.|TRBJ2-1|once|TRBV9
TGTGCCAGCAGCGTAGCTCTGGTGCATGAGCAGTTCTTC
CASSVALVHEQFF
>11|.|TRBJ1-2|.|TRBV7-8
TGTGCCACCCATAGGGGGGGCGGCTACACCTTC
CATHRGGGYTF
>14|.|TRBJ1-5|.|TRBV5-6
TGTGCCAGCAGCTTGGCCACTACTGGACAGCCCCAGCATTTT
CASSLATTGQPQHF
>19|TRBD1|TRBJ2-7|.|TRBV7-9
TGTGCCAGCAGCTTCTTTGGACAGGGGCGATTTGGGAGCTCCTACGAGCAGTACTTC
CASSFFGQGRFGSSYEQYF
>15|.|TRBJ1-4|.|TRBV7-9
TGTGCCAGCAGCTCTAGCGGTGCAACTAATGAAAAACTGTTTTTT
CASSSSGATNEKLFF